The text below deals with one TCR beta chain. The data belong to a study of blood T cells in healthy people across ages. Per the germline V gene, CDR1 is SGHRS and CDR2 is YFSETQ. The trim removed 3 bases at V and 11 bases at J, leaving 13 bases unmatched. The CDR3 length is 15 residues. With a J-beta primer mix and a sample-barcoded 5' primer, a second PCR ran about 7 to 11 cycles. Using its own MiXCR run on the 5' RACE reads, TCRdb lists one record per CDR3 protein. Here the sample spans roughly 700,000 distinct CDR3 sequences, approximately 30% being singletons. This chain links TRBV5-1 with TRBJ2-5, with 10 nucleotides matching TRBD1. The TCR was taken from a woman older than 75 in good health. Sequencing input: blood. The CDR3 protein is CASSSSGQGSSEQYF. CDR3 bases: TGCGCCAGCAGCTCCTCGGGACAGGGGTCGAGTGAGCAGTACTTC. Looking up the rest from reference TRBV5-1 and TRBJ2-5 gives the full variable domain: KAGVTQTPRYLIKTRGQQVTLSCSPISGHRSVSWYQQTPGQGLQFLFEYFSETQRNKGNFPGRFSGRQFSNSRSEMNVSTLELGDSALYLCASSSSGQGSSEQYFGPGTRLLVL.